This T cell receptor (beta chain) was recovered during a study of T cell repertoires in cytomegalovirus infection. General study points: Dominating the ex vivo response were TCR beta clonotypes that were CMV-specific and HLA-C-restricted.

At least ten counts were recorded for this clonotype. Antigen unknown. The CDR3 runs to 11 residues. Trimming removed 8 bases at V and 7 bases at J, with 9 bases between. TCRdb reprocessed the reads with MiXCR, giving one entry per CDR3 protein. The data show approximately 320,000 distinct CDR3 sequences, around 9.5% seen once. This TCR came from a human donor in good health (CMV status not recorded). Some clones in this sample may be carry-over from other donors' samples. The sequenced sample consisted of PBMCs. The chain combines TRBV12-3 or TRBV12-4 with TRBJ2-1, with unresolved D. CDR3 sequence reads: CASRMGNEQFF. CDR3 nucleotides: TGTGCCAGCCGGATGGGAAATGAGCAGTTCTTC.